The clone carrying this T cell receptor (beta chain) showed up just once. CDR1 is KGHDR, CDR2 SFDVKD, per germline. The CDR3 length is 13 residues. V was pared by 0 bases and J by 5 bases, with 6 bases between. The data were taken from a study of blood T cell repertoires in COVID-19. Overall study: Nucleic acid was either cDNA or gDNA, and it came from T cells, B-cell-depleted T cells, or PBMCs.

Original methodology: Reference gene primer amplification in the assay estimated nucleated cell counts. This table comes from immunoSEQ multiplex PCR, and its TCRdb copy is limited to in-frame clones, with some not included. V and J calls and clone size follow that table, whereas D and trimming were derived from the DNA. This sample has about 140,000 clones, with 82% found just once. The sequence derives from an elderly woman with acute or convalescent COVID-19. The sequenced sample was peripheral blood. The chain is built from TRBV24-1 and TRBJ2-5; TRBD2 might be the D (6 bases). CDR3 amino acids: CATSDLGGETQYF. CDR3 DNA: TGTGCCACCAGTGATTTGGGGGGGGAGACCCAGTACTTC.